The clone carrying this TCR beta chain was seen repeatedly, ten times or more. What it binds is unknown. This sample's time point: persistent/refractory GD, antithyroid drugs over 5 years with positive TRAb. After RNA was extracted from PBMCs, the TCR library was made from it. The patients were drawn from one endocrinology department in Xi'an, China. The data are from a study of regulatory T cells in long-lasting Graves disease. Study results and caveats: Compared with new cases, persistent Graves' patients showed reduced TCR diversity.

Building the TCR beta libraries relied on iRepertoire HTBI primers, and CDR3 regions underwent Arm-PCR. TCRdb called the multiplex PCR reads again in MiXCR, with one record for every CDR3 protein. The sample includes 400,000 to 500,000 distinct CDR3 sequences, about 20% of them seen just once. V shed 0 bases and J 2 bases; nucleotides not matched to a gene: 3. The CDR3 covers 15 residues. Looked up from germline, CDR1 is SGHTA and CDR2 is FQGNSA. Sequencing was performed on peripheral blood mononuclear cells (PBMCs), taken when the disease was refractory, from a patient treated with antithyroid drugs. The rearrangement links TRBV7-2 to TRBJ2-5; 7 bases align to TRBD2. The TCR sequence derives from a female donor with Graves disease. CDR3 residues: CASSLAQAGQETQYF. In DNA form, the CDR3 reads TGTGCCAGCAGCTTAGCACAAGCGGGACAAGAGACCCAGTACTTC.